The clone carrying this T cell receptor beta chain has just a few counts. The data stem from a study of human T cells and chemical hapten exposure. Time point indicated: patch test 2, 6 weeks after DPC sensitization. Documented treatment: therapeutic diphenylcyclopropenone sensitization with weekly scalp DPC. Blood draws preceded each patch test application. The CDR3 has 15 residues. Trimming took 7 bases from V and 7 from J; bases not matched to a gene: 8. Germline loops: CDR1 SNHLY, CDR2 FYNNEI. A single record per CDR3 protein comes from TCRdb applying MiXCR to the RACE reads. The sample records some 350,000 distinct CDR3 sequences, roughly 6.3% being singletons.

V usage is TRBV2 and J usage is TRBJ1-6; 9 nucleotides align to TRBD1. Sample: whole blood, taken in connection with sensitization to the hapten diphenylcyclopropenone (DPC). The sequence was collected from a woman aged 18-29 years with alopecia areata. Some clones in this sample may be carry-over from other donors' samples. CDR3 sequence (DNA): TGTGCCAGCAATCTGCGGGGACAGGGAAATTCACCCCTCCACTTT. It translates to CASNLRGQGNSPLHF.